The 15 T cell receptor beta chains presented below share a single source sample, sequenced in a study of neurological immune-mediated disorders. Each CDR3 protein gets one entry after TCRdb re-called the 5' RACE reads with MiXCR. Seen here are about 58,000 distinct CDR3 sequences, 2% to 3% observed once, and the top ten hold around 3%. The sequenced material came from PBMCs. These TCRs come from a middle-aged man with multiple sclerosis.

This clonotype was detected many times. The V gene is TRBV10-3, the J gene TRBJ2-7, with 8 nucleotides matching TRBD1. V gave up 4 bases and J gave up 5 bases; unmatched junction bases: 7. The germline gives CDR1 ENHRY, CDR2 SYGVKD. The CDR3 contains 14 residues. CDR3: CAISAGQGRDEQYF. In DNA, the CDR3 is TGTGCCATCAGTGCCGGACAGGGCCGAGACGAGCAGTACTTC.

The J gene is TRBJ1-2, the V gene TRBV29-1; D gene ambiguous. Germline loops: CDR1 SQVTM, CDR2 ANQGSEA. This CDR3 comprises 11 residues. V was trimmed by 6 bases and J by 6 bases, leaving 11 bases between them. The CDR3 region is CSVRVLDGYTF. CDR3 bases: TGCAGCGTGAGGGTTCTAGATGGCTACACCTTC.

This clonotype came up many times. CDR3 in amino acids: CASSLINTEAFF. Here the CDR3 DNA reads TGTGCCAGCAGCCTTATAAACACTGAAGCTTTCTTT. The chain links TRBV7-9 to TRBJ1-1; D is uncertain. CDR3 length equals 12 residues. V lost 5 bases and J 2 bases, leaving 6 bases between the germline ends. Germline CDR1 and CDR2: SEHNR and FQNEAQ (reference sequence).

This clonotype has a count of ten or more. The chain is built from TRBV10-2 and TRBJ1-6, with TRBD1 matching over 7 bases. The CDR3 runs to 17 residues. V was pared by 2 bases and J by 6 bases, with 10 bases of the junction left unmatched. Germline CDR1 and CDR2: WSHSY and SAAADI. CDR3 residues: CASSERQGRTSNSPLHF. The DNA for the CDR3 is TGCGCCAGCAGTGAGCGACAGGGCCGTACGAGTAATTCACCCCTCCACTTT.

This clonotype has at least ten counts. The rearrangement uses TRBV20-1 and TRBJ2-3; no reliable D call. Per the germline V gene, CDR1 is DFQATT and CDR2 is SNEGSKA (reference sequence). V shed 0 bases and J shed 5 bases, with 9 bases lying between them. CDR3 size: 13 residues. The CDR3 coding sequence is TGCAGTGCTAGAGACCCACTCCTAGATACGCAGTATTTT. Its translation: CSARDPLLDTQYF.

At least ten counts were recorded for this clonotype. V and J are TRBV5-1 and TRBJ2-2; 7 nucleotides agree with TRBD2. CDR3 length equals 15 residues. Germline values: CDR1 SGHRS, CDR2 YFSETQ. Trimming at V came to 1 base and at J to 1 base, leaving 1 base not matched to a gene. The CDR3 loop reads CASSLPGGNTGELFF. For the CDR3, the DNA is TGCGCCAGCAGCTTGCCGGGGGGGAACACCGGGGAGCTGTTTTTT.

At least ten counts were recorded for this clonotype. The rearrangement uses TRBV18 and TRBJ1-3; D remains ambiguous. The CDR3 extends over 16 amino acids. CDR1 and CDR2 from the germline V gene are KGHSH and LQKENI. Trimming removed 1 base at V and 0 bases at J, with 10 bases between. The CDR3 is CASSPLPANSGNTIYF. The CDR3 bases are TGTGCCAGCTCACCACTTCCAGCCAACTCTGGAAACACCATATATTTT.

This clonotype has at least ten counts. The rearrangement uses TRBV7-2 and TRBJ2-7; D not resolved. Germline assignment: CDR1 SGHTA and CDR2 FQGNSA. Trimming cost V 5 bases and J 2 bases, with 13 bases left between them. The CDR3 consists of 14 residues. The CDR3 nucleotides read TGTGCCAGCAGCCTCGGTGGCGTAGCCTACGAGCAGTACTTC. The encoded protein is CASSLGGVAYEQYF.

This clonotype was detected ten times or more. The V and J genes are TRBV15 and TRBJ2-5; D uncertain. The V end was cut by 1 base, the J end by 5 bases, with 14 bases between. The length of the CDR3 is 15 residues. Germline CDR1 and CDR2: LNHNV and YYDKDF (reference sequence). The CDR3, as DNA: TGTGCCACCAGCAGAGTGGTTCTAGTCGAGGAGACCCAGTACTTC. Protein sequence: CATSRVVLVEETQYF. The whole variable domain, remainder taken from reference TRBV15 and TRBJ2-5, is DAMVIQNPRYQVTQFGKPVTLSCSQTLNHNVMYWYQQKSSQAPKLLFHYYDKDFNNEADTPDNFQSRRPNTSFCFLDIRSPGLGDTAMYLCATSRVVLVEETQYFGPGTRLLVL.

This clonotype was detected ten times or more. The rearrangement uses TRBV5-1 and TRBJ2-1; 9 positions agree with TRBD1. The CDR3 has 14 residues. The V and J ends lost 3 bases and 8 bases, in that order; junction bases with no gene match: 6. Per the germline V gene, CDR1 is SGHRS and CDR2 is YFSETQ. CDR3 residues: CASSYGTGKDEQFF. In DNA form, the CDR3 reads TGCGCCAGCAGCTACGGGACAGGGAAAGATGAGCAGTTCTTC.

This clonotype was found many times. The chain uses TRBV3-1 and TRBJ2-3; D not resolved. Per germline, CDR1 LGHDT and CDR2 YNNKEL (reference sequence). The CDR3 spans 14 residues. Trimming took off 2 bases at V and 6 bases at J, with 12 bases between the two ends. Written as DNA, the CDR3 is TGTGCCAGCAGCCAATACCGAATAGCCGATACGCAGTATTTT. Amino acids: CASSQYRIADTQYF.

This clonotype has a count of ten or more. The chain couples TRBV15 to TRBJ2-5; D call uncertain. V gave up 0 bases and J gave up 3 bases, with 11 bases separating them. The CDR3 is 15 residues long. The germline CDR1 and CDR2 sequences are LNHNV and YYDKDF (reference sequence). This CDR3 is CATSRDGIVKETQYF. The DNA of the CDR3 is TGTGCCACCAGCAGAGATGGGATAGTAAAAGAGACCCAGTACTTC.

This clonotype was seen repeatedly, ten times or more. This chain links TRBV20-1 with TRBJ2-2, with D possibly called TRBD1 or TRBD2 (5 bases each). The CDR3 covers 12 residues. CDR1 is DFQATT, CDR2 SNEGSKA, per germline (reference sequence). V lost 1 base and J 8 bases, leaving 8 bases between the germline ends. This chain's CDR3 is CSARVGPGELFF. The CDR3 DNA reads as TGCAGTGCTAGAGTGGGACCTGGGGAGCTGTTTTTT.

At least ten counts were recorded for this clonotype. The rearrangement links TRBV5-6 to TRBJ2-3; the D is unclear. Trimming removed 0 bases at V and 2 bases at J, with 4 bases between. The CDR3 loop spans 13 amino acids. The germline V gene has CDR1 SGHDT and CDR2 YYEEEE. CDR3 nucleotides: TGTGCCAGCAGCTTGGTAGACACAGATACGCAGTATTTT. Translation gives CASSLVDTDTQYF.

There are many counts of this clonotype. The V call is TRBV12-3 or TRBV12-4, the J call TRBJ2-2; D ambiguous. V dropped 5 bases and J dropped 6 bases, with 7 bases sitting between them. The CDR3 extends over 12 amino acids. For the CDR3, the DNA is TGTGCCAGCAGTCCCAGACCCGGGGAGCTGTTTTTT. This encodes CASSPRPGELFF.